The rows below give T cell receptor beta chains drawn from one sample of a study of cytotoxic CD8 clonotypes in ibrutinib-treated CLL. Some clones are missing from TCRdb's copy, which holds only in-frame ones; the method was immunoSEQ multiplex PCR. The table shows about 330,000 clones, with roughly 67% occurring only once. This material consisted of PBMCs, taken after 36 months of ibrutinib treatment. The receptors derive from a human donor with chronic lymphocytic leukemia. Each CDR3 is given with its conserved first and last residue. The order of the fields is clone size, D gene, J gene, V gene, CDR3 DNA, CDR3 protein. A D gene is named only where the DNA matches it firmly. Some rows have no size entry. The others give once, few or many, or a class for an expanded clone.

>-|-|TRBJ2-5|TRBV10-3
TGTGCCATCAGGATGGGGGGCAGGGAGACCCAGTACTTC
CAIRMGGRETQYF
>once|TRBD2|TRBJ2-5|TRBV5-1
TGCGCCAGCAGCTGGAGGGGCGGGGGCCAAGAGACCCAGTACTTC
CASSWRGGGQETQYF
>-|-|TRBJ2-5|TRBV7-2
TGTGCCAGCAGCCGGTCGGTGTGGGAGTGGGTAGAGACCCAGTACTTC
CASSRSVWEWVETQYF
>-|TRBD1|TRBJ2-3|TRBV4-2
TGTGCCAGCAGCCATGAGGCCGACAGGGTTCATACGCAGTATTTT
CASSHEADRVHTQYF
>-|-|TRBJ1-1|TRBV29-1
TGCAGCGTTGAGTGGCGGCAGAACACTGAAGCTTTCTTT
CSVEWRQNTEAFF
>-|-|TRBJ2-5|TRBV9
TGTGCCAGCAGCCCCCGGGAACGGCTCCAAGAGACCCAGTACTTC
CASSPRERLQETQYF
>once|-|TRBJ2-7|TRBV10-3
TGTGCCAGCAGTTATTCCCGATCCGAGCAGTACTTC
CASSYSRSEQYF
>-|TRBD2|TRBJ2-3|TRBV11-3
TGTGCCAGTAGCGGGGGGAGCACAGATACGCAGTATTTT
CASSGGSTDTQYF
>-|TRBD2|TRBJ2-3|TRBV5-1
TGCGCCAGCAGCTTGGCGGAGAGCGGGAGAGATACGCAGTATTTT
CASSLAESGRDTQYF
>many|-|TRBJ2-7|TRBV5-1
TGCGCCAGCAGCATTTCAGGCGAGCAGTACTTC
CASSISGEQYF
>few|TRBD1|TRBJ1-2|TRBV27
TGTGCCAGCGCATCTGCGGGACAGGGGAACTATGGCTACACCTTC
CASASAGQGNYGYTF
>few|-|TRBJ1-1|TRBV18
TGTGCCAGCTCACCACTAGAGAACACTGAAGCTTTCTTT
CASSPLENTEAFF
>-|-|TRBJ2-5|TRBV20-1
TGCAGTGCTAGCGGGGGAGAGACCCAGTACTTC
CSASGGETQYF
>-|-|TRBJ2-1|TRBV7-2
TGTGCCAGCAGCCCCCCAGGTCCATTTTTTCGGCATGAGCAGTTCTTC
CASSPPGPFFRHEQFF
>-|TRBD1|TRBJ1-2|TRBV28
TGTGCCATCCGCCGACGGGACAGTAACTATGGCTACACCTTC
CAIRRRDSNYGYTF
>-|-|TRBJ2-3|TRBV15
TGTGCCACCAGCAGAGGTGAATCTGGCACCCTACGAGGAGATACGCAGTATTTT
CATSRGESGTLRGDTQYF
>-|-|TRBJ1-2|TRBV7-9
TGTGCCAGCAGCCCCATGGGACAAAGCCTCGGGTATGGCTACACCTTC
CASSPMGQSLGYGYTF
>-|TRBD2|TRBJ2-7|TRBV7-8
TGTGCCAGCAGCAGAAAGGGACTAGCGGGGGGGCCTCTTAGCTACGAGCAGTACTTC
CASSRKGLAGGPLSYEQYF
>few|-|TRBJ2-3|TRBV7-8
TGTGCCAGCAGCCCGGGGGGCCTCGAGGATACGCAGTATTTT
CASSPGGLEDTQYF
>-|TRBD2|TRBJ2-1|TRBV14
TGTGCCAGCAGCCAAGGGCTAGCGGGGAGCAGATACTACAATGAGCAGTTCTTC
CASSQGLAGSRYYNEQFF
>-|-|TRBJ2-7|TRBV28
TGTGCCAGCAGTTTATGGTTCGGCGGGATTAAAAGTGAACAAATCTTC
CASSLWFGGIKSEQIF
>once|-|TRBJ1-1|TRBV29-1
TGCAGCGTTGGGGAGGTTGAAGCTTTCTTT
CSVGEVEAFF
>-|TRBD2|TRBJ2-3|TRBV7-6
TGTGCCAGCAGCCCCGGACTAGCGACGACAGATACGCAGTATTTT
CASSPGLATTDTQYF
>-|-|TRBJ2-7|TRBV6-5
TGTGCCAGCGCCTTTAGGGGCTACGAGCAGTACTTC
CASAFRGYEQYF
>-|TRBD2|TRBJ2-3|TRBV11-1
TGTGCCAGCGGGACTAGCGGGGGAACTTTAACTAGCACAGATACGCAGTATTTT
CASGTSGGTLTSTDTQYF
>-|TRBD1|TRBJ2-7|TRBV10-1
TGCGCCAGCAGTGTACCGGGACAGACAGCCTACGAGCAGTACTTC
CASSVPGQTAYEQYF
>-|-|TRBJ1-5|TRBV5-4
TGTGCCAGCAGCTTGGGACCAGGGCTAGGTCAGCCCCAGCATTTT
CASSLGPGLGQPQHF
>-|-|TRBJ2-1|TRBV6-6
TGTGCCAGCAGTTACTCGGGCCTTGAGCAGTTCTTC
CASSYSGLEQFF
>-|-|TRBJ2-6|TRBV7-3
TGTGCCAGCAGCTTAAAGGCGGCAGGGAAAATTGGGGCCAACGTCCTGACTTTC
CASSLKAAGKIGANVLTF
>-|TRBD2|TRBJ2-1|TRBV27
TGTGCCAGCAAACCCGACAGGGAGGCAGGACTAGCGGGAGTATATGAGCAGTTCTTC
CASKPDREAGLAGVYEQFF
>-|TRBD1|TRBJ2-3|TRBV28
TGTGCCAGCAGTACAGGGGGCTTGGGGGCGGATACGCAGTATTTT
CASSTGGLGADTQYF
>-|-|TRBJ2-3|TRBV5-1
TGCGCCAGCGGCGGGTGGGGCACAGATACGCAGTATTTT
CASGGWGTDTQYF
>-|-|TRBJ2-7|TRBV9
TGTGCCAGCAGCGTCGGCCTCGCCTACGAGCAGTACTTC
CASSVGLAYEQYF
>-|-|TRBJ2-3|TRBV6-4
TGTGCCAGCAGTGATGGGGGCCGGAGCACAGATACGCAGTATTTT
CASSDGGRSTDTQYF
>-|-|TRBJ1-5|TRBV7-8
TGTGCCAGCAGCGATAGGTATAGCAATCAGCCCCAGCATTTT
CASSDRYSNQPQHF
>-|-|TRBJ2-3|TRBV28
TGTGCCAGCAGTCCTCAGGGCCGGGGCACAGATACGCAGTATTTT
CASSPQGRGTDTQYF
>-|-|TRBJ1-5|TRBV5-5
TGTGCCAGCAGCACCTACAACACGGATCAGCCCCAGCATTTT
CASSTYNTDQPQHF